A single sample gave rise to the 14 T cell receptor beta chains below, sequenced in a study of PD-1 blockade in classical Hodgkin lymphoma. Assay: immunoSEQ multiplex PCR; the TCRdb copy retains only in-frame clones and omits some. The sample has 100,000 or so clones; 90% are singletons. Described time point: cycle 4 day 1 (C4D1), after 5 to 7 weeks of nivolumab. Every patient experienced relapse after autologous stem cell transplantation, and brentuximab vedotin exposure varied. The starting material was peripheral blood mononuclear cells (PBMCs), obtained before the fourth cycle of nivolumab. These receptors came from a human donor with classical Hodgkin lymphoma.

The rearrangement links TRBV7-3 to TRBJ2-6, with D possibly being TRBD2 (5 bases). The CDR3 is made up of 18 amino acids. The V end lost 1 base, the J end lost 4 bases, and 17 bases lay between the germline ends. CDR1 and CDR2 from the germline V gene are SGHTA and FQGTGA. CDR3 coding DNA: TGTGCCAGCAGCTTAAGTGGGTGGGGAGTGAGAGGGGCCAACGTCCTGACTTTC. Translated: CASSLSGWGVRGANVLTF.

The V gene is TRBV6-5, the J gene TRBJ1-6; no clear D gene. This CDR3 is built from 16 residues. Trimming removed 2 bases at V and 10 bases at J, with 18 bases between. Germline V lookup: CDR1 MNHEY, CDR2 SVGAGI. CDR3 nucleotides: TGTGCCAGCAGTTACCGGCGAGGTTATAACAGATCACCCCTCCACTTT. This gives the protein CASSYRRGYNRSPLHF.

The chain joins TRBV29-1 to TRBJ1-2, with D uncertain. V lost 0 bases and J 4 bases, leaving 6 bases between the germline ends. CDR3 length: 12 amino acids. Germline V gene sequence: CDR1 SQVTM, CDR2 ANQGSEA. CDR3 DNA sequence: TGCAGCGTTGAAGATCGGGGCTATGGCTACACCTTC. Its translation: CSVEDRGYGYTF.

The J gene is TRBJ1-2, the V gene TRBV28; the D is unclear. The CDR3 length is 12 residues. Per the germline V gene, CDR1 is MDHEN and CDR2 is SYDVKM. V shed 7 bases and J shed 0 bases, with 6 bases lying between them. CDR3 residues: CASTGANYGYTF. Written as DNA, the CDR3 is TGTGCCAGCACCGGAGCTAACTATGGCTACACCTTC.

V gene TRBV4-3 combines with J gene TRBJ2-1, with D hard to call. The CDR3 has 15 residues. Per the germline V gene, CDR1 is LGHNA and CDR2 is YSLEER. Trimming cost V 0 bases and J 7 bases, with 13 bases left between them. The DNA of the CDR3 is TGCGCCAGCAGCCAAGATCATTCAGGTTGGAATGAGCAGTTCTTC. Its protein product is CASSQDHSGWNEQFF.

This clone was recorded only once. V usage is TRBV10-3 and J usage is TRBJ2-3; weak D call: TRBD2 (6 bases). This CDR3 has 14 amino acids. V was shortened by 7 bases and J by 0 bases, with 11 bases between the two germline ends. Germline CDR1 and CDR2: ENHRY and SYGVKD. The CDR3 reads CAITERGSTDTQYF. DNA for the CDR3: TGTGCCATCACCGAACGGGGGAGCACAGATACGCAGTATTTT.

The chain combines TRBV11-3 with TRBJ2-2; 8 nucleotides line up with TRBD1. The CDR3 runs to 15 residues. The ends lost 5 bases at V and 6 bases at J; junction bases unmatched: 8. Per the germline V gene, CDR1 is SGHNT and CDR2 is YENEEA. Here the CDR3 reads CASSPRTGRPGELFF. CDR3 bases: TGTGCCAGCAGCCCTCGGACAGGGCGGCCCGGGGAGCTGTTTTTT.

The rearrangement joins TRBV11-2 to TRBJ2-5; D gene ambiguous. Trimming stripped 3 bases from V and 5 bases from J, with 10 bases between. CDR1 and CDR2 from the germline V gene are SGHAT and FQNNGV. The CDR3 has 13 amino acids. The CDR3 nucleotides are TGTGCCAGCAGCTTCCCGCCCCGGGAGACCCAGTACTTC. Translating it yields CASSFPPRETQYF.

This chain links TRBV7-2 with TRBJ1-2, with a weak D call TRBD1 (5 bases). The germline gives CDR1 SGHTA, CDR2 FQGNSA. This CDR3 contains 12 residues. V was pared by 1 base and J by 8 bases, with 8 bases between. DNA of the CDR3: TGTGCCAGCAGCTTAGGCAGGGAGGGCTACACCTTC. It yields the protein CASSLGREGYTF.

The chain has TRBV5-1 and TRBJ1-2; D call uncertain. Germline V gene sequence: CDR1 SGHRS, CDR2 YFSETQ. The ends were cut back, 0 bases at V and 2 bases at J, with 8 bases in the middle. This CDR3 has 14 residues. The CDR3 sequence is CASSLESWNYGYTF. CDR3 in DNA: TGCGCCAGCAGCTTGGAATCGTGGAACTATGGCTACACCTTC.

The V and J genes are TRBV7-8 and TRBJ2-7; D might be TRBD1 or TRBD2, each matching 5 bases. Per germline, CDR1 SGHVS and CDR2 FQNEAQ. V gave up 6 bases and J gave up 7 bases, with 13 bases separating them. This CDR3 has 12 amino acids. This CDR3 is CASSLFGGEQYF. For the CDR3, the DNA is TGTGCCAGCAGTTTGTTTGGGGGAGAGCAGTACTTC.

The V gene is TRBV6-6, the J gene TRBJ2-3, with D unclear. This CDR3 has 12 amino acids. V lost 6 bases, J lost 6 bases, and 10 bases lay in between. CDR1 and CDR2 (germline): MNHNY, SVGAGI (reference sequence). Here the CDR3 reads CASSLMYDTQYF. The DNA of the CDR3 is TGTGCCAGCAGCCTCATGTATGATACGCAGTATTTT.

The chain is built from TRBV5-5 and TRBJ1-5, with a tentative D call TRBD1 (5 bases). The CDR3 spans 14 residues. V shed 1 base and J shed 3 bases, with 8 bases lying between them. Germline-derived CDR1 and CDR2 are SGHKS and YYEKEE (reference sequence). CDR3 DNA: TGTGCCAGCAGCTTGCTAGGGGACAATCAGCCCCAGCATTTT. Its protein product is CASSLLGDNQPQHF. The entire variable domain, with the rest obtained from reference TRBV5-5 and TRBJ1-5, is as follows: DAGVTQSPTHLIKTRGQQVTLRCSPISGHKSVSWYQQVLGQGPQFIFQYYEKEERGRGNFPDRFSARQFPNYSSELNVNALLLGDSALYLCASSLLGDNQPQHFGDGTRLSIL.

The J gene is TRBJ1-4, the V gene TRBV19; D unclear. V was cut by 5 bases and J by 1 base, with 14 bases left in between. The CDR3 is 16 amino acids. Germline CDR1 is LNHDA and CDR2 is SQIVND (reference sequence). The CDR3 DNA is TGTGCCAGTAGTCATTGGGCCGGGGAAACTAATGAAAAACTGTTTTTT. Its translation: CASSHWAGETNEKLFF.